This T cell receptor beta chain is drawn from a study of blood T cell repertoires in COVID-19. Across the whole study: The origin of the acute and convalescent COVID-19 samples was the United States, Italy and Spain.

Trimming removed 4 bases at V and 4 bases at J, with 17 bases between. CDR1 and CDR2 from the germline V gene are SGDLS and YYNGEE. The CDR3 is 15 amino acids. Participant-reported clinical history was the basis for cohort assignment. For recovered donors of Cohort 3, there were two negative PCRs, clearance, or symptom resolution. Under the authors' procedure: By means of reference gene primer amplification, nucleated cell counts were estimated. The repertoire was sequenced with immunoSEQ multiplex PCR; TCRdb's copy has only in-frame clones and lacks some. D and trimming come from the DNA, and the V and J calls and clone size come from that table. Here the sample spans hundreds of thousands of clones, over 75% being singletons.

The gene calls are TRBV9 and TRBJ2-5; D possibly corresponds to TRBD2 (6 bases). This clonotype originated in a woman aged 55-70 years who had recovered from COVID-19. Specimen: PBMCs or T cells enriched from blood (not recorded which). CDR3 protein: CASSPLTSPGETQYF. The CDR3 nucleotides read TGTGCCAGCAGCCCGTTAACTAGCCCGGGAGAGACCCAGTACTTC.